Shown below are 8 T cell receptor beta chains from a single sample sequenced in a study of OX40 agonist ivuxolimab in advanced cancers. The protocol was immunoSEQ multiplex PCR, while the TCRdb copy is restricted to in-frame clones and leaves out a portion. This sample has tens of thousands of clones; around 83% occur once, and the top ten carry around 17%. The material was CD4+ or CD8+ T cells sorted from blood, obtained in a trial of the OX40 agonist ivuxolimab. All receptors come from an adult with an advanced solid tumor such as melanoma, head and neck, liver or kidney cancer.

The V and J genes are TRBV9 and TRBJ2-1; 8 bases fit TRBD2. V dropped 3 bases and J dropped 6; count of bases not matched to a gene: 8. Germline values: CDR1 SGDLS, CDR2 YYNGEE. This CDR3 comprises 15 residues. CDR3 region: CASSDIAGGANEQFF. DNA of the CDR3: TGTGCCAGCAGCGACATAGCCGGGGGGGCCAATGAGCAGTTCTTC.

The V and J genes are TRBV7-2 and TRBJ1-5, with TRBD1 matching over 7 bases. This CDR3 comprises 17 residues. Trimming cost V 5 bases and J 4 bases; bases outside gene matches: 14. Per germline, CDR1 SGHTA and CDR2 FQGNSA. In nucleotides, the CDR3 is TGTGCCAGCAGCAGCGTAGGCAGGGGGATGTCAAATCAGCCCCAGCATTTT. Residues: CASSSVGRGMSNQPQHF.

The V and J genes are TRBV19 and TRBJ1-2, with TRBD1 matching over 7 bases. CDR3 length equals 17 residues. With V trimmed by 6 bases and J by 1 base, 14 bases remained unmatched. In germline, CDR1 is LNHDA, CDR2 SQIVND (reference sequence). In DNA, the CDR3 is TGTGCCAGTAGCGGAAGACGGTTGACAGGGAATAACTATGGCTACACCTTC. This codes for CASSGRRLTGNNYGYTF.

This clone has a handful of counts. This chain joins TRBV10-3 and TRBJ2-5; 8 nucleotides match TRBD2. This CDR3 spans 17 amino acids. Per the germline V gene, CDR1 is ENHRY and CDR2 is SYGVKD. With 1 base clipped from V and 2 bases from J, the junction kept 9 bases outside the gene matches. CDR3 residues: CAISELEAGVGQETQYF. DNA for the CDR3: TGTGCCATCAGTGAGTTAGAAGCGGGAGTGGGGCAAGAGACCCAGTACTTC.

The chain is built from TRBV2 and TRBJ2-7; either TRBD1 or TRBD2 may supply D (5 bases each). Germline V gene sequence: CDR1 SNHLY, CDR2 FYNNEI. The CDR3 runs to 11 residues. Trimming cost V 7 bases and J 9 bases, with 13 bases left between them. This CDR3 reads CASTGQSVQYF. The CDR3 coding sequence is TGTGCCAGCACGGGGCAGTCGGTGCAGTACTTC.

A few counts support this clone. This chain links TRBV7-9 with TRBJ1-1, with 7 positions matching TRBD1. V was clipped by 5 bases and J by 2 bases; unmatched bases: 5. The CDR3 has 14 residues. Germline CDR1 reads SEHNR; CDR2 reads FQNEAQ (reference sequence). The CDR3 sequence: CASSPTGYNTEAFF. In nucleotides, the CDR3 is TGTGCCAGCAGCCCGACAGGGTACAACACTGAAGCTTTCTTT. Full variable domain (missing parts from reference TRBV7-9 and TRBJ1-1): DTGVSQNPRHKITKRGQNVTFRCDPISEHNRLYWYRQTLGQGPEFLTYFQNEAQLEKSRLLSDRFSAERPKGSFSTLEIQRTEQGDSAMYLCASSPTGYNTEAFFGQGTRLTVV.

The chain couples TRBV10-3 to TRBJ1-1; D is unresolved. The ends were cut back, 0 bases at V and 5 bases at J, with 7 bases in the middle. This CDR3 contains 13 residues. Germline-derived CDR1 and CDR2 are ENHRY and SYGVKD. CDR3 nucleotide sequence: TGTGCCATCAGTGAGTCGGACTTGACTGAAGCTTTCTTT. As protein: CAISESDLTEAFF.

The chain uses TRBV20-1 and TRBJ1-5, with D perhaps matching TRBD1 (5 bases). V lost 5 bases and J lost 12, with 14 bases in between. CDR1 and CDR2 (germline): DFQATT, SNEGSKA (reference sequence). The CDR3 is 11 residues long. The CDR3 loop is CSAQSGGLQHF. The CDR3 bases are TGCAGTGCTCAATCCGGGGGTCTCCAGCATTTT.